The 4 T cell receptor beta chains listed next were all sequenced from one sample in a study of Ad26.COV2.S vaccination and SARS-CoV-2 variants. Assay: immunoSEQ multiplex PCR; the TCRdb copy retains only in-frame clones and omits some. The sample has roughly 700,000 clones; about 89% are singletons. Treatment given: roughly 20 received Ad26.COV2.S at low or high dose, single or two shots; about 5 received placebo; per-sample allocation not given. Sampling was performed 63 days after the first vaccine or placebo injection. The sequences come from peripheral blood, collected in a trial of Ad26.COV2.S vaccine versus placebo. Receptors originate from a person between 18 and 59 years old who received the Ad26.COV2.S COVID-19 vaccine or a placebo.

CDR3: CASSLDLRELDTQYF. CDR3 DNA sequence: TGTGCCAGCAGCTTGGACTTGCGGGAGTTAGATACGCAGTATTTT. The chain is built from TRBV5-4 and TRBJ2-3, with 7 nucleotides matching TRBD2. The ends lost 0 bases at V and 5 bases at J; junction bases unmatched: 6. Germline V gene sequence: CDR1 SGHNT, CDR2 YYREEE (reference sequence). The CDR3 runs 15 residues.

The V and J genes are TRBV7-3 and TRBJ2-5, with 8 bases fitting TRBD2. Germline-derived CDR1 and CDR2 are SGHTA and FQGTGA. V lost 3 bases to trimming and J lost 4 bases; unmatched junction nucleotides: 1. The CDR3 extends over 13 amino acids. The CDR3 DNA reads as TGTGCCAGCAGCTTTACTAGCGGAGAGACCCAGTACTTC. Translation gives CASSFTSGETQYF.

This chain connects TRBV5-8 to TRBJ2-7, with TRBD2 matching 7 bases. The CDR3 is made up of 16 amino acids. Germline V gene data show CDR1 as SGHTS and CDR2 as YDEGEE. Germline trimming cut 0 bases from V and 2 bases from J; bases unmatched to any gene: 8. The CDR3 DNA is TGTGCCAGCAGCTTGGAGGGTGTAGCGGGTACCTACGAGCAGTACTTC. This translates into CASSLEGVAGTYEQYF.

The CDR3: CASSHRGTDTQYF. CDR3 bases: TGCGCCAGCAGCCATCGAGGGACAGATACGCAGTATTTT. The J gene is TRBJ2-3, the V gene TRBV5-1; weak D call: TRBD2 (5 bases). V was trimmed by 4 bases and J by 3 bases, leaving 9 bases between them. This CDR3 contains 13 residues. CDR1 and CDR2 from the germline V gene are SGHRS and YFSETQ.